Sequencing of this TCR beta chain was carried out in a study of T cells and Merkel cell carcinoma outcomes. Findings of the study overall: Repertoire plus T-cell density reportedly predicted Merkel cell carcinoma outcomes.

This CDR3 contains 11 residues. Trimming pared 3 bases from V and 6 bases from J, leaving 7 bases between. In germline, CDR1 is DFQATT, CDR2 SNEGSKA (reference sequence). Method: immunoSEQ multiplex PCR; TCRdb's copy keeps in-frame clones and lacks some. The sample holds several hundred clones, around 90% seen once. This clone was detected only once. Its antigen is as yet unknown. Sequenced material: tumor tissue from Merkel cell carcinoma. The sequence was collected from a human donor with Merkel cell carcinoma. The J gene is TRBJ2-3, the V gene TRBV20-1, with no clear D. CDR3 sequence: CSASLMDTQYF. The CDR3 DNA reads as TGCAGTGCTAGCCTGATGGATACGCAGTATTTT.